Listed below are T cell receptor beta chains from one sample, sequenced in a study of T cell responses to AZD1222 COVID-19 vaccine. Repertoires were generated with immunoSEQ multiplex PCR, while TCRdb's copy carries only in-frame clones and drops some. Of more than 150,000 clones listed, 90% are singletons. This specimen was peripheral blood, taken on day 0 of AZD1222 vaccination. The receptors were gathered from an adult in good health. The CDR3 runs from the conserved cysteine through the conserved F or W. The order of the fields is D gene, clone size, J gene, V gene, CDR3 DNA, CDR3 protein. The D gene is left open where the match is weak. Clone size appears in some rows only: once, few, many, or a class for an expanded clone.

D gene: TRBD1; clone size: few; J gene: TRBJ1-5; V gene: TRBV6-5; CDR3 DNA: TGTGCCAGCAGGGCGAATTGGGACAGCTATCAGCCCCAGCATTTT; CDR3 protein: CASRANWDSYQPQHF
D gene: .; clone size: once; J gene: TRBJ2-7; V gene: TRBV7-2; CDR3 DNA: TGTGCCAGCAGCTCCCTCTCCTACGAGCAGTACTTC; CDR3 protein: CASSSLSYEQYF
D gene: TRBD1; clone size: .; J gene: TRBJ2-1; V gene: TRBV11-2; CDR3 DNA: TGTGCCAGCAGCTCCCGACAGGGGGCGCGGAATGAGCAGTTCTTC; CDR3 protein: CASSSRQGARNEQFF
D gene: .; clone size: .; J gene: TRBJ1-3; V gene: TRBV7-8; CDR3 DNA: TGTGCCAGCAGCTTAGAGCGGGGTTCTGGAAACACCATATATTTT; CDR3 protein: CASSLERGSGNTIYF
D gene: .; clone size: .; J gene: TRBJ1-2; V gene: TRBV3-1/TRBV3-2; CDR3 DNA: TGTGCCAGCAGCCAAGATTATAACGGGGGCTATGGCTACACCTTC; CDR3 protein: CASSQDYNGGYGYTF
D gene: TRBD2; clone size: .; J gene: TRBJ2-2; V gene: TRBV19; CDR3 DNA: TGTGCCAGTAGTATAAGCGGGGTCACCGGGGAGCTGTTTTTT; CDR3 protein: CASSISGVTGELFF
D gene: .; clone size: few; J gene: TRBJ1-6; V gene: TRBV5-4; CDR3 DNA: TGTGCCAGCAGCGCAACCGGGACGTCCGCGGCCCTCCACTTT; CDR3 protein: CASSATGTSAALHF
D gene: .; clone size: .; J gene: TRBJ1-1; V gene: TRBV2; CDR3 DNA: TGTGCCGCCCGTACGACGGGGAACACTGAAGCTTTCTTT; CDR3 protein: CAARTTGNTEAFF
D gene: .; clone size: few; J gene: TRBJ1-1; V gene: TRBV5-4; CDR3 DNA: TGTGCCAGCAGCTTGGAACAGGGACTCACTGAAGCTTTCTTT; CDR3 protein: CASSLEQGLTEAFF
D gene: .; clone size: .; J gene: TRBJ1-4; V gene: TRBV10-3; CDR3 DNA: TGTGCCATCAGCTACGGCCAGCAGGAAAAACTGTTTTTT; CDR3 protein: CAISYGQQEKLFF
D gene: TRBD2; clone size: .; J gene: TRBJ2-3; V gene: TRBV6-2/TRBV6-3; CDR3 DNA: TGTGCCAGCAGTTTTAGCGGGTATACGCAGTATTTT; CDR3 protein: CASSFSGYTQYF
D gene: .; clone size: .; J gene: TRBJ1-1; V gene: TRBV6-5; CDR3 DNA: TGTGCCAGCAGTTACTCGAGCGGACAGCCCATTGATGGGGCTTTCTTT; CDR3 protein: CASSYSSGQPIDGAFF
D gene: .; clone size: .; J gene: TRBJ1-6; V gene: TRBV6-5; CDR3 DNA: TGTGCCAGCAGTTTTATTAACTGGGATTCACCCCTCCACTTT; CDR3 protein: CASSFINWDSPLHF
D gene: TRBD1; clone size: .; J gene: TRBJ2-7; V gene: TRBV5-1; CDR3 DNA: TGCGCCAGCAGCTTCCTACCGGGACAGGGACCCTACGAGCAGTACTTC; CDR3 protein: CASSFLPGQGPYEQYF